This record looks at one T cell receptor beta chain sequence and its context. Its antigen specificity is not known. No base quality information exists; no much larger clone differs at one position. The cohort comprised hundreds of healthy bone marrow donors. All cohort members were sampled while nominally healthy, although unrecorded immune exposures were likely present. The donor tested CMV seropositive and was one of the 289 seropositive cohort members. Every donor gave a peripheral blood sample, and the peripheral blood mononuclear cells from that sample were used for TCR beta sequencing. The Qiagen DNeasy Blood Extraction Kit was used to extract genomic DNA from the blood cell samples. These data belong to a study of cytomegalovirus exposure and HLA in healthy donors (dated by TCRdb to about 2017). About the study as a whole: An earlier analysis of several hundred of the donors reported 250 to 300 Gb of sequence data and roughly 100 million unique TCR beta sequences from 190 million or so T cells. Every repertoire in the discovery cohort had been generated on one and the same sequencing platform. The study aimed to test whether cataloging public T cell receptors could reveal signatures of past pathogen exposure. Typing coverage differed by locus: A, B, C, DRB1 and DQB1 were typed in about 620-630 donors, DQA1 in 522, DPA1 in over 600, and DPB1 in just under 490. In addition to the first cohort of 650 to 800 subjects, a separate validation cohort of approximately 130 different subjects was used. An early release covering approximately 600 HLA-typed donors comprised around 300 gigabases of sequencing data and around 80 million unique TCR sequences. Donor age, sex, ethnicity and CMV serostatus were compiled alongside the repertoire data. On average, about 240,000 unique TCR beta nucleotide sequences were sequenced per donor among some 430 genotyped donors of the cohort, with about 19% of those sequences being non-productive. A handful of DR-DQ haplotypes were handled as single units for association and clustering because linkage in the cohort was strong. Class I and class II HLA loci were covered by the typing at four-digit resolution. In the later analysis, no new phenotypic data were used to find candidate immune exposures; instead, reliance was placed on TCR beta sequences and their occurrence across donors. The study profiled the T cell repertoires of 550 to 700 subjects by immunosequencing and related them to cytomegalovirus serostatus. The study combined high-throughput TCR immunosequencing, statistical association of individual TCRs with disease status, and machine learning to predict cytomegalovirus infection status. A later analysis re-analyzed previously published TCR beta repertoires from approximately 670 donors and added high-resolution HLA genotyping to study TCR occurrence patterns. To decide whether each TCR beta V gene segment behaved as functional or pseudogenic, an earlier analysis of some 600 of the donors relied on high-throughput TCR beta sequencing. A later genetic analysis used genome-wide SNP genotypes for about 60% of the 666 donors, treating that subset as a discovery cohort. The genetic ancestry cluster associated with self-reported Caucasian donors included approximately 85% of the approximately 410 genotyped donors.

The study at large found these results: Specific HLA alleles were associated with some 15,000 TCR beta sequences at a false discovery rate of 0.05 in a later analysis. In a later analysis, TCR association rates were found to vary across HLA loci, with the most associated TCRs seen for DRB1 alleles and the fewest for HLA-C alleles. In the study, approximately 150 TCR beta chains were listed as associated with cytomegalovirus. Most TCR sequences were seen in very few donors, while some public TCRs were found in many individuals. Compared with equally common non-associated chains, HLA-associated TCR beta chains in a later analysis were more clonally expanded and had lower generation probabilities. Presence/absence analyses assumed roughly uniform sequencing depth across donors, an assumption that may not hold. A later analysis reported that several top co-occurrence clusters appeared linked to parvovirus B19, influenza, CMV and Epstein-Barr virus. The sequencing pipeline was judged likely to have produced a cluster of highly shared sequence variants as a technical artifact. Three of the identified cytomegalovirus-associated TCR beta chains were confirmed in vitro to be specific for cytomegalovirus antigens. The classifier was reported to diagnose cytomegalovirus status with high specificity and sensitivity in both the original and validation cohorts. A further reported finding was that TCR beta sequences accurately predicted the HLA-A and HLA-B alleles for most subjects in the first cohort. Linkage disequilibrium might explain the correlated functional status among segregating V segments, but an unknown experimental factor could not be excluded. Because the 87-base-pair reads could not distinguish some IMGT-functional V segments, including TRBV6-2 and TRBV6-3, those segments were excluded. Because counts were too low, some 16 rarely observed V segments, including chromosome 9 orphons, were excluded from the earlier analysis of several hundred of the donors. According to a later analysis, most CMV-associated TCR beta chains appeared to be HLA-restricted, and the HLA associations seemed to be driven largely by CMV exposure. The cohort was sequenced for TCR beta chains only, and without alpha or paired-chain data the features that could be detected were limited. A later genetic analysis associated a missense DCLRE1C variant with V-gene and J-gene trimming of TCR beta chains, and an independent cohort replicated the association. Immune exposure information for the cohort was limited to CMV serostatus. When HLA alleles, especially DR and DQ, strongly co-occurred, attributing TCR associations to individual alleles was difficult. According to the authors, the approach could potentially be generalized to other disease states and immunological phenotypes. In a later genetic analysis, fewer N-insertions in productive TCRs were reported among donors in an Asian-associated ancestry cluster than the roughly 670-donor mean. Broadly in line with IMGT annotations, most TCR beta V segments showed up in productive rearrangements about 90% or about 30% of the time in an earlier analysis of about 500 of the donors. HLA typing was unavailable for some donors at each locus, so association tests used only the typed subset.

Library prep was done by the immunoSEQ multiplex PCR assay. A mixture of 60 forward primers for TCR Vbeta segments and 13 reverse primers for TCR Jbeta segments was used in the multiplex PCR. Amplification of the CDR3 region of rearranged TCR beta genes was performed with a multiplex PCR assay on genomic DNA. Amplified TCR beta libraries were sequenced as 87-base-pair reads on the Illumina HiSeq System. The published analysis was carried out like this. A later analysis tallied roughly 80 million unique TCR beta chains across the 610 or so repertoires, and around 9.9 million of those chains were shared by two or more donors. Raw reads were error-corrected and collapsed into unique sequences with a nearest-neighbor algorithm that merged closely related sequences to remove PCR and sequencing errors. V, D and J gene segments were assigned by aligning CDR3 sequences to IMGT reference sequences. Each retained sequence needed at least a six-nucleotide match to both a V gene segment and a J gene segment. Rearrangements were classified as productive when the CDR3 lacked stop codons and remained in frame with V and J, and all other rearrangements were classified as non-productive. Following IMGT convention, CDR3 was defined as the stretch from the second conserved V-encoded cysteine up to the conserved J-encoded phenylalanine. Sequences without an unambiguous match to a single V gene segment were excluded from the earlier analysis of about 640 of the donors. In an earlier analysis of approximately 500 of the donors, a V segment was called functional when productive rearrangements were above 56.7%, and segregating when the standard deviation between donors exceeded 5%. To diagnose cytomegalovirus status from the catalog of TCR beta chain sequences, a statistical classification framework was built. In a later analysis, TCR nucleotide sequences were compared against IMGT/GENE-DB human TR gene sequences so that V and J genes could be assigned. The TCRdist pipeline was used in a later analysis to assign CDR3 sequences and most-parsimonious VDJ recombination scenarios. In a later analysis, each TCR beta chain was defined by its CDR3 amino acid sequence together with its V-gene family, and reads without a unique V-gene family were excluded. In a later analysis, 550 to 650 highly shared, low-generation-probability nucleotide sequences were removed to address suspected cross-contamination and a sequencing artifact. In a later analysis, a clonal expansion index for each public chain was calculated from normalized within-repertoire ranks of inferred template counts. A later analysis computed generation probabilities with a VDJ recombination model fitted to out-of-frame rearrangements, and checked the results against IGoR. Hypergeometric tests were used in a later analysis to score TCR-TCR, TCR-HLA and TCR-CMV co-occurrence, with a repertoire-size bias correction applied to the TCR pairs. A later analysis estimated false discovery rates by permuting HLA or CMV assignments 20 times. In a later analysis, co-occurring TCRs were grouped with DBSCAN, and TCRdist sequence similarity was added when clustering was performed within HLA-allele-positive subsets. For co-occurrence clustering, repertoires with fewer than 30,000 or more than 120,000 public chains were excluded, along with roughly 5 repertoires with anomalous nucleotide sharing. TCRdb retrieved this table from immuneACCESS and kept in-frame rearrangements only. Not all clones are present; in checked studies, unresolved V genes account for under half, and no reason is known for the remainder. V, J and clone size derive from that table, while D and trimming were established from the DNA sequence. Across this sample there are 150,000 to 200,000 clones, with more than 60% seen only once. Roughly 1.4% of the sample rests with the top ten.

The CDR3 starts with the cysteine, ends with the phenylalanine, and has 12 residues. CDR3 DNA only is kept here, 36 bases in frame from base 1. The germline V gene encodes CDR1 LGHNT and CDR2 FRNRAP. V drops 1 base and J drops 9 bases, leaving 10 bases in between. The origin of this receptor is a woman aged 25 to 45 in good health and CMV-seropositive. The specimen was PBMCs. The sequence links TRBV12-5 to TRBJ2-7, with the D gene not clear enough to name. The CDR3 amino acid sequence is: CASGLASSGQYF. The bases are TGTGCTAGTGGTTTGGCCTCGTCAGGGCAGTACTTC.